This entry lists 16 T cell receptor beta chains sequenced from one sample in a study of T cell responses to AZD1222 COVID-19 vaccine. The protocol was immunoSEQ multiplex PCR, while the TCRdb copy is restricted to in-frame clones and leaves out a portion. The sample has 75,000 to 95,000 clones, 91% seen once. This specimen was peripheral blood, taken 28 days after the second AZD1222 dose. These receptors originate from an adult who received the AZD1222 COVID-19 vaccine.

V is TRBV2 and J is TRBJ1-1; D gene uncertain. V was cut by 0 bases and J by 5 bases, with 10 bases left in between. The CDR3 has 14 residues. Germline V lookup: CDR1 SNHLY, CDR2 FYNNEI. For the CDR3, the DNA is TGTGCCAGCAGTGAAGCCGAGCTTAGGACTGAAGCTTTCTTT. This translates into CASSEAELRTEAFF. The whole variable domain, filled in from reference TRBV2 and TRBJ1-1, reads EPEVTQTPSHQVTQMGQEVILRCVPISNHLYFYWYRQILGQKVEFLVSFYNNEISEKSEIFDDQFSVERPDGSNFTLKIRSTKLEDSAMYFCASSEAELRTEAFFGQGTRLTVV.

Written as DNA, the CDR3 is TGTGCCACCAGGGCGATGACAGGGCAGAACACTGAAGCTTTCTTT. Residues: CATRAMTGQNTEAFF. V and J are TRBV10-3 and TRBJ1-1; TRBD1 agrees at 7 bases. J was trimmed by 1 base and V by 10 bases; bases with no gene match: 12. Germline V gene lookup returns CDR1 ENHRY and CDR2 SYGVKD. The CDR3 sequence is 15 residues long.

The chain employs TRBV29-1 and TRBJ1-5, with 9 positions matching TRBD1. The CDR3 totals 13 residues. Germline CDR1 is SQVTM and CDR2 is ANQGSEA. Trimming at V came to 5 bases and at J to 7 bases, leaving 6 bases not matched to a gene. The CDR3 protein is CSVLQGADQPQHF. The CDR3 region has the DNA TGCAGCGTTTTACAGGGGGCAGACCAGCCCCAGCATTTT.

The J gene is TRBJ2-2, the V gene TRBV7-2; D perhaps matches TRBD1 (6 bases). CDR1 is SGHTA and CDR2 is FQGNSA in the germline V gene. The germline V and J ends were trimmed by 5 bases and 4 bases, with 8 bases remaining between them. The CDR3 runs 13 residues. In nucleotides, the CDR3 is TGTGCCAGCAGCCACAGGGCCACCGGGGAGCTGTTTTTT. Amino acid sequence: CASSHRATGELFF.

The chain recombines TRBV27 with TRBJ2-7; D may correspond to TRBD1 or TRBD2 (7 bases each). The V gene's germline CDR1 is MNHEY and CDR2 SMNVEV (reference sequence). This CDR3 contains 15 residues. The V end lost 6 bases, the J end lost 3 bases, and 18 bases lay between the germline ends. The DNA of the CDR3 is TGTGCCAGCAGCCGAGCGGGGACAGAATACTACGAGCAGTACTTC. Protein: CASSRAGTEYYEQYF.

The J gene is TRBJ1-4, the V gene TRBV3-1 (or the pseudogene TRBV3-2); no reliable D call. CDR3 length: 13 residues. Germline loops: CDR1 LGHDT, CDR2 YNNKEL (reference sequence). Trimming removed 5 bases from V and 10 bases from J, with 14 bases in between. The chain's CDR3 is CASSSDGSGKLFF. CDR3 DNA: TGTGCCAGCAGCTCCGACGGAAGTGGAAAACTGTTTTTT.

The DNA for the CDR3 is TGCAGCGCCTACCCCGGGGGAGCGGTTGACAATGAGCAGTTCTTC. Translated, it gives CSAYPGGAVDNEQFF. The rearrangement links TRBV29-1 to TRBJ2-1; the D gene is possibly TRBD2 (6 bases). CDR1 is SQVTM and CDR2 is ANQGSEA in the germline V gene. V lost 7 bases and J lost 5, with 21 bases in between. This CDR3 has 15 residues.

The V gene is TRBV12-5, the J gene TRBJ1-5, with D possibly being TRBD1 (6 bases). In germline, CDR1 is LGHNT, CDR2 FRNRAP. This CDR3 comprises 17 residues. The V gene lost 5 bases and the J gene lost 0 bases, with 17 bases spanning the gap. The CDR3 here is CASGPPDRNYSNQPQHF. The CDR3 bases are TGTGCTAGTGGTCCCCCGGACAGAAACTATAGCAATCAGCCCCAGCATTTT. Full variable domain (outside the CDR3, taken from reference TRBV12-5 and TRBJ1-5): DARVTQTPRHKVTEMGQEVTMRCQPILGHNTVFWYRQTMMQGLELLAYFRNRAPLDDSGMPKDRFSAEMPDATLATLKIQPSEPRDSAVYFCASGPPDRNYSNQPQHFGDGTRLSIL.

The rearrangement joins TRBV24-1 to TRBJ2-1; D remains unclear. Germline V gene sequence: CDR1 KGHDR, CDR2 SFDVKD. With 2 bases removed from V and 7 bases from J, the gap between germline ends came to 8 bases. CDR3 length: 13 residues. This chain's CDR3 is CATSDWVGNEQFF. CDR3 DNA: TGTGCCACCAGTGATTGGGTCGGAAATGAGCAGTTCTTC.

The sample holds one count of this clone. The J gene is TRBJ2-2, the V gene TRBV29-1, with unresolved D. CDR1 is SQVTM, CDR2 ANQGSEA, per germline. Trimming took 6 bases from V and 8 from J, leaving 10 bases between them. This CDR3 spans 11 amino acids. This chain's CDR3 is CSVRSRGELFF. Written as DNA, the CDR3 is TGCAGCGTGCGTAGCAGAGGGGAGCTGTTTTTT.

The genes are TRBV3-1 (or the pseudogene TRBV3-2) and TRBJ1-2; 8 positions match TRBD1. Losses at the gene ends were 0 bases for V and 5 bases for J; bases not matched to a gene: 2. This CDR3 region has 14 residues. CDR1 LGHDT and CDR2 YNNKEL come from the germline V gene (reference sequence). This chain's CDR3 is CASSQEGQVYGYTF. CDR3 nucleotide sequence: TGTGCCAGCAGCCAAGAGGGACAGGTGTATGGCTACACCTTC.

The chain is built from TRBV11-2 and TRBJ2-7, with 13 bases matching TRBD2. Germline values: CDR1 SGHAT, CDR2 FQNNGV. The CDR3 runs to 16 residues. Trimming took 3 bases from V and 2 from J; bases not matched to a gene: 4. CDR3 loop: CASSLAGLAGTYEQYF. CDR3 nucleotide sequence: TGTGCCAGCAGCTTGGCGGGACTAGCGGGAACCTACGAGCAGTACTTC.

This clone was recorded only once. The CDR3 protein is CASTRGTQGHSYTF. In nucleotides, the CDR3 is TGTGCCAGCACCCGGGGCACGCAGGGGCATAGCTACACCTTC. The chain is built from TRBV28 and TRBJ1-2, with a tentative D call TRBD1 (6 bases). V shed 7 bases and J shed 9 bases, with 21 bases lying between them. Germline V gene sequence: CDR1 MDHEN, CDR2 SYDVKM. The CDR3 spans 14 residues.

The J gene is TRBJ2-1, the V gene TRBV12-3 or TRBV12-4; D not resolved. Trimming left V 1 base short and J 4 bases short, with 5 bases between. This CDR3 has 13 amino acids. This CDR3 reads CASSLGLYNEQFF. The DNA of the CDR3 is TGTGCCAGCAGTTTAGGTTTGTACAATGAGCAGTTCTTC.

The rearrangement uses TRBV10-3 and TRBJ1-5; D uncertain. V was shortened by 6 bases and J by 3 bases, with 9 bases between the two germline ends. Germline loops: CDR1 ENHRY, CDR2 SYGVKD. This CDR3 contains 13 residues. CDR3: CAISHEANQPQHF. For the CDR3, the DNA is TGTGCCATCAGCCACGAGGCCAATCAGCCCCAGCATTTT.

The V call is TRBV28, the J call TRBJ2-7, with D maybe TRBD1 (7 bases). With 1 base removed from V and 0 bases from J, the gap between germline ends came to 16 bases. There are 17 residues in the CDR3. Germline V gene lookup returns CDR1 MDHEN and CDR2 SYDVKM. CDR3 coding DNA: TGTGCCAGCAGTTTATCGAGAGGCGGGGACAGCTCCTACGAGCAGTACTTC. Amino acids: CASSLSRGGDSSYEQYF.